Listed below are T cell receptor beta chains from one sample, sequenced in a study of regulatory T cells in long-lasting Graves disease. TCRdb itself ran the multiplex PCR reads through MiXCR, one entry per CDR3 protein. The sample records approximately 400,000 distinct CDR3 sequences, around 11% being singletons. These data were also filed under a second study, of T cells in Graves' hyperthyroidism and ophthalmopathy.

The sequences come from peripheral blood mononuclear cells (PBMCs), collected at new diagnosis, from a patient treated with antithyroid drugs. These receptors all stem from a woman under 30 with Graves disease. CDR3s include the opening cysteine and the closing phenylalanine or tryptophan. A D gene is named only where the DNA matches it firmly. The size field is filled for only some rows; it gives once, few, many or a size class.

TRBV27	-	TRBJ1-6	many	TGTGCCAGCAGCTTTAAGGGTGGTAATTCACCCCTCCACTTT	CASSFKGGNSPLHF
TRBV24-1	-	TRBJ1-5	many	TGTGCCACCAGTGATTCGACTTCGGGTAATCAGCCCCAGCATTTT	CATSDSTSGNQPQHF
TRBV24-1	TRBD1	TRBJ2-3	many	TGTGCCACCAGTGATCCAGACAGGGGCACAGATACGCAGTATTTT	CATSDPDRGTDTQYF
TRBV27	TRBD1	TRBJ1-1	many	TGTGCCAGCGGAAATACCGGGACAGCAAACACTGAAGCTTTCTTT	CASGNTGTANTEAFF
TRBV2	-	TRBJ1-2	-	TGTGCCAGCAGAGGTCGGGGGTCGGTCGTAACCGGGGGCTACACCTTC	CASRGRGSVVTGGYTF
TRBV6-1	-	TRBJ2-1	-	TGTGTCAGCACGCCTAGTGACTACAATGAGCAGTTCTTC	CVSTPSDYNEQFF
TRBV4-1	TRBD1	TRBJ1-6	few	TGCGCCAGCAGCCACCTTGGGACAGCTTATAATTCACCCCTCCACTTT	CASSHLGTAYNSPLHF
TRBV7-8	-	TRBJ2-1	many	TGTGCCAGCAGCTTAGCGAGAACACAGTTCAATGAGCAGTTCTTC	CASSLARTQFNEQFF
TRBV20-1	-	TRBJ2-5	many	TGCAGTGCTAGGCTAGTCGACAAGTTGGAAGAGACCCAGTACTTC	CSARLVDKLEETQYF
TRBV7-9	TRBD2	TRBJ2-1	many	TGTGCCAGCAGCTCCAGGAAGGAGCGGGAGGGCTACAATGAGCAGTTCTTC	CASSSRKEREGYNEQFF
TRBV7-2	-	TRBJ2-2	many	TGTGCCAGCAGCTTATCCGCTCGGGCGAACACCGGGGAGCTGTTTTTT	CASSLSARANTGELFF
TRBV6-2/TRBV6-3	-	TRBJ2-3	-	TGTGCCAGCAGTGAACACGTCTCCGCGACAGATACGCAGTATTTT	CASSEHVSATDTQYF
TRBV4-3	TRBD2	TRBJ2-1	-	TGCGCCAGCAGCCAAGAGGGTACTAGCGGATTCTACAATGAGCAGTTCTTC	CASSQEGTSGFYNEQFF
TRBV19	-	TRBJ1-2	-	TGTGCCACCTCGTACTATACTAACTATGGCTACACCTTC	CATSYYTNYGYTF
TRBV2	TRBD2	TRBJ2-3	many	TGTGCCAGCAGTCCGGGACTAGAAACAGATACGCAGTATTTT	CASSPGLETDTQYF
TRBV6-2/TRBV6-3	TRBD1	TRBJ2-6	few	TGTGCCAGCAGTTACTCCCGGACAGGAGTACACTCTGGGGCCAACGTCCTGACTTTC	CASSYSRTGVHSGANVLTF
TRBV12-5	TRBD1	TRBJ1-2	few	TGTGCTAGTGGTTTGGAGGCGGGACAGGAATTCTATGGCTACACCTTC	CASGLEAGQEFYGYTF
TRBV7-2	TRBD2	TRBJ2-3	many	TGTGCCAGCAGCTTAGAAGGGGCTAGCGGGGGACAGTATTTT	CASSLEGASGGQYF
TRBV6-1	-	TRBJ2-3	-	TGTGCCAGCAGCCAATCTAGCAACTTTGGCGATACGCAGTATTTT	CASSQSSNFGDTQYF
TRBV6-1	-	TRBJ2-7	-	TGTGCCAGCAGCCAGACATCGGAGGGCTCCTACGAGCAGTACTTC	CASSQTSEGSYEQYF
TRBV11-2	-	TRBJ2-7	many	TGTGCCAGCAGCCCCCCCGGCCCCTACGAGCAGTACTTC	CASSPPGPYEQYF
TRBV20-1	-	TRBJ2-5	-	TGCAGTGCTAACGGGGAGGTCCTCCAGGAGACCCAGTACTTC	CSANGEVLQETQYF
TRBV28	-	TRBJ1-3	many	TGTGCCAGCAGGGATACAGGGACCTCTGGAAACACCATATATTTT	CASRDTGTSGNTIYF
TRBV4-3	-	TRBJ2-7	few	TGCGCCAGCAGCCAGGGGATCGGACCCTACGAGCAGTACTTC	CASSQGIGPYEQYF
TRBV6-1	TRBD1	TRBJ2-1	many	TGTGCCAGCATCCTCGCCGGGACAGGGAATGAGCAGTTCTTC	CASILAGTGNEQFF
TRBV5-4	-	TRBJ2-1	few	TGTGCCAGCAGCCAACTTGCAAGCGGGGAGCAGTTCTTC	CASSQLASGEQFF
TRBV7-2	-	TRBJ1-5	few	TGTGCCAGCAGCTTAGAGGGGTCGGGGCTCAATCAGCCCCAGCATTTT	CASSLEGSGLNQPQHF
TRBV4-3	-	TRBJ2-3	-	TGCGCCAGCAGCCAACGGGACTTCCATTGGGATACGCAGTATTTT	CASSQRDFHWDTQYF
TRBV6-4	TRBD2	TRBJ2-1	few	TGTGCCAGCAGTGACACTAGCGGGTCCTACAATGAGCAGTTCTTC	CASSDTSGSYNEQFF
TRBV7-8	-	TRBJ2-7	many	TGTGCCAGCAGCAGCCGCAGCTCCTACGAGCAGTACTTC	CASSSRSSYEQYF
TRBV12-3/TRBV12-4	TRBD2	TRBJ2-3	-	TGTGCCAGCAGTTTGGAGCGGGGGGGCGGCACAGATACGCAGTATTTT	CASSLERGGGTDTQYF
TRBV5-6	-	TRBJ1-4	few	TGTGCCAGCAGCTCCTCACAACAGGGAAAACTGTTTTTT	CASSSSQQGKLFF